Below are 13 T cell receptor beta chains sequenced from a single sample in a study of cytomegalovirus exposure and HLA in healthy donors. Primers for the PCR totalled 60 Vbeta and 13 Jbeta. The data were produced by immunoSEQ multiplex PCR, yet TCRdb's version contains in-frame clones alone and is incomplete. The sample shows 200,000 to 250,000 clones, more than 75% of them seen only once. Material: PBMCs. The receptor source for this set is a woman in her thirties or forties in good health and CMV-seropositive.

V usage is TRBV7-9 and J usage is TRBJ2-7; tentative D call: TRBD1 (5 bases). The ends were cut back, 6 bases at V and 2 bases at J, with 17 bases in the middle. The CDR3 spans 15 residues. Per germline, CDR1 SEHNR and CDR2 FQNEAQ (reference sequence). The CDR3 bases are TGTGCCAGCAGTTTCGGGCAGGGTTCGACCTACGAGCAGTACTTC. Its translation: CASSFGQGSTYEQYF.

The V and J genes are TRBV30 and TRBJ2-5, with TRBD1 identical over 11 bases. The DNA end is a closer match to TRBJ2-7, so the J assignment may be wrong. The germline V gene has CDR1 GTSNPN and CDR2 SVGIG (reference sequence). The CDR3 runs 13 residues. The CDR3 sequence: CAWGTGGRYEQYF. The CDR3, as DNA: TGTGCCTGGGGGACAGGGGGAAGGTACGAGCAGTACTTC.

J is TRBJ1-5 and V is TRBV2; 9 bases map to TRBD1. CDR3 length equals 19 residues. CDR1 is SNHLY, CDR2 FYNNEI, per germline. J gave up 7 bases and V 6 bases, and 22 bases lay outside the gene matches. This chain's CDR3 is CASSRSNPRGTGFPQPQHF. The CDR3 region has the DNA TGTGCCAGCAGCCGCTCTAACCCCCGCGGGACAGGGTTCCCCCAGCCCCAGCATTTT. Filled out from reference TRBV2 and TRBJ1-5, the complete variable domain reads EPEVTQTPSHQVTQMGQEVILRCVPISNHLYFYWYRQILGQKVEFLVSFYNNEISEKSEIFDDQFSVERPDGSNFTLKIRSTKLEDSAMYFCASSRSNPRGTGFPQPQHFGDGTRLSIL.

As concerns this clone: Relative to the germline gene, one junction end is altered; a read error may explain this. The gene calls are TRBV7-9 and TRBJ1-1; D not resolved. Germline-derived CDR1 and CDR2 are SEHNR and FQNEAQ (reference sequence). This CDR3 comprises 14 residues. Here the CDR3 DNA reads TGTGCCAGCCGCTTATTAGCGATTGGCACTGAAGCTTTCTTT. This translates into CASRLLAIGTEAFF.

The CDR3 loop is CASSQASGMGAFF. CDR3 bases: TGTGCCAGCAGCCAGGCCTCAGGGATGGGAGCTTTCTTT. The chain couples TRBV14 to TRBJ1-1, with D perhaps TRBD1 (5 bases). Germline V gene lookup returns CDR1 SGHDN and CDR2 FVKESK. This CDR3 region has 13 residues. Trimming took off 3 bases at V and 10 bases at J, with 15 bases between the two ends.

The J gene is TRBJ1-6, the V gene TRBV7-2, with TRBD1 matching over 7 bases. The CDR3 covers 14 residues. Trimming at V came to 4 bases and at J to 7 bases, leaving 4 bases not matched to a gene. The V gene's germline CDR1 is SGHTA and CDR2 FQGNSA. The CDR3 sequence is CASSSDRNNSPLHF. CDR3 bases: TGTGCCAGCAGCTCGGACAGGAACAATTCACCCCTCCACTTT.

J is TRBJ2-3 and V is TRBV9; a possible D gene is TRBD2 (5 bases). The V gene's germline CDR1 is SGDLS and CDR2 YYNGEE. CDR3 length: 17 amino acids. V was cut by 6 bases and J by 5 bases, with 25 bases left in between. CDR3 DNA: TGTGCCAGCACCACCCGACCCCCTGGACTCGGAGAAGATACGCAGTATTTT. Protein product: CASTTRPPGLGEDTQYF.

The chain links TRBV6-6 to TRBJ2-7, with 9 bases that match TRBD2. Trimming removed 6 bases from V and 2 bases from J; junction bases left unmatched: 8. This CDR3 spans 15 amino acids. Per germline, CDR1 MNHNY and CDR2 SVGAGI (reference sequence). The CDR3 spells CASRRLAELTYEQYF. In DNA form, the CDR3 reads TGTGCCAGCAGAAGACTAGCGGAGCTAACCTACGAGCAGTACTTC.

CDR3 bases: TGTGCCAGCAGGACACTAGGGGATACGCAGTATTTT. Protein sequence: CASRTLGDTQYF. The chain employs TRBV2 and TRBJ2-3; D may be TRBD2 (5 bases). Trimming shortened V by 6 bases and J by 6 bases, and 10 bases separated the two germline ends. The length of the CDR3 is 12 residues. Germline CDR1 is SNHLY and CDR2 is FYNNEI.

The rearrangement links TRBV4-1 to TRBJ2-1, with 10 bases identical to TRBD2. Germline loops: CDR1 MGHRA, CDR2 YSYEKL. The CDR3 is 17 amino acids. Germline trimming cut 1 base from V and 6 bases from J; bases unmatched to any gene: 9. CDR3 loop: CASSQVLLAGASNEQFF. The CDR3 DNA reads TGCGCCAGCAGCCAAGTCCTTCTAGCGGGGGCCTCCAATGAGCAGTTCTTC.

The chain has TRBV2 and TRBJ2-7; perhaps TRBD1 as D (6 bases). Looked up from germline, CDR1 is SNHLY and CDR2 is FYNNEI. This CDR3 comprises 14 residues. Between the trimmed V and J ends, which lost 6 bases and 6 bases, there was a span of 18 bases. CDR3 DNA sequence: TGTGCCAGCAGAGGACAGCCAGGGCTAGGCGAGCAGTACTTC. It specifies CASRGQPGLGEQYF.

This sequence joins TRBV4-1 and TRBJ2-5; 8 nucleotides match TRBD1. There are 14 residues in the CDR3. J was trimmed by 5 bases and V by 2 bases; bases with no gene match: 4. Germline-derived CDR1 and CDR2 are MGHRA and YSYEKL. The CDR3 loop is CASSQPTGAETQYF. The DNA of the CDR3 is TGCGCCAGCAGCCAACCGACAGGGGCCGAGACCCAGTACTTC.

The genes are TRBV4-1 and TRBJ2-1; 10 bases line up with TRBD1. Germline-derived CDR1 and CDR2 are MGHRA and YSYEKL. The CDR3 has 17 residues. V was clipped by 3 bases and J by 0 bases; unmatched bases: 5. In nucleotides, the CDR3 is TGCGCCAGCAGCCAGACCGGGACAGGGGACTCCTACAATGAGCAGTTCTTC. It is translated as CASSQTGTGDSYNEQFF.